This T cell receptor beta chain stems from a study of spatial heterogeneity in lung cancer. Concerning this clonotype: What it recognizes is unknown.

TCRdb analysed the 5' RACE reads with MiXCR anew, one entry per CDR3 protein. The sample lists about 120,000 distinct CDR3 sequences; 12% were seen once. Time point here: blood at routine non-recurrence follow-up after resection. Frozen PBMC, nontumor lung or tumor provided whole RNA, which was sequenced unsorted. General study results and limits: Compared with follow-up, resection was when ubiquitous expanded tumor TCRs appeared in blood more.

Germline V gene lookup returns CDR1 MNHEY and CDR2 SVGEGT. The germline V and J ends were trimmed by 6 bases and 0 bases, with 9 bases remaining between them. The CDR3 spans 13 residues. This receptor was obtained from a male donor with early-stage non-small cell lung cancer. The rearrangement uses TRBV6-2 or TRBV6-3 and TRBJ2-7; D perhaps matches TRBD1 (6 bases). The source material was PBMCs, sampled at follow-up. For the CDR3, the DNA is TGTGCCAGCAGCAACAGGGACTCCTACGAGCAGTACTTC. Protein product: CASSNRDSYEQYF.